The text below deals with one T cell receptor (beta chain). Its antigen remains unidentified. A much bigger clone sits one base away, suggesting this may be a read error. Through a sample-barcoded 5' primer and a J-beta primer mix, a second PCR was run for about 6 to 11 cycles. TCRdb re-called the 5' RACE reads through MiXCR, storing one row per CDR3 protein. Of fewer than 900,000 distinct CDR3 sequences in the sample, around 46% are singletons; the top ten hold 20% to 25%. Donors ranged from roughly 6 to 90 years old and were healthy Caucasians in Russia. The data were obtained in a study of blood T cells in healthy people across ages. Regarding the study as a whole: Diversity was higher, and naive CD4+ cells more numerous, in long-lived donors than in aged donors.

Trimming cost V 7 bases and J 7 bases, with 17 bases left between them. The CDR3 covers 14 residues. From germline, CDR1 is LNHNV and CDR2 YYDKDF (reference sequence). The TCR sequence derives from a woman aged 60-75 years in good health. What was sequenced was blood. The chain recombines TRBV15 with TRBJ1-5; D gene unclear. The CDR3 spells CATTDSSGVQPQHF. In DNA form, the CDR3 reads TGTGCCACCACGGACTCCAGTGGGGTGCAGCCCCAGCATTTT.